The 31 T cell receptor beta chains in this list originate from one sample, sequenced in a study of post-analysis software for immune sequencing data (dated by TCRdb to between 2015 and 2016). The investigation overall reported the following: Significantly higher frequencies in patients than in controls were found for roughly 5 TRBV segments, including TRBV5-6, TRBV5-1 and TRBV20-1.

No antigen is known for these receptors. Libraries came from PCR. TCRdb names Illumina HiSeq 2500 as the instrument used. Unique molecular identifiers were incorporated into TCR beta cDNA libraries to reduce PCR and sequencing biases. The public reads were reprocessed in TCRdb via fastp at Q25 and MiXCR, keeping in-frame beta chains. Here each entry gathers all rows of one CDR3 protein and keeps the most common genes and DNA. The sample table holds more than 450,000 distinct CDR3 sequences, of which about 40% were seen once. The ten biggest clones cover about 1.8% of the sample. The source material was blood. These receptors all come from a girl aged 5-17 years with multiple sclerosis.

The chain links TRBV12-3 or TRBV12-4 to TRBJ2-7; the match to TRBD2 covers 16 bases. The CDR3 sequence is 18 residues long. The V gene end was trimmed by 5 bases and the J gene end by 1 base; junction bases not matched to a gene: 8. CDR3 bases: TGTGCCAGCAGTCCGGGACTAGCGGGAGGGCCTAGGTCCTACGAGCAGTACTTC. Its translation is CASSPGLAGGPRSYEQYF.

In its sample, this clonotype was seen a few times. This sequence joins TRBV12-3 or TRBV12-4 and TRBJ2-1; the D is unclear. This CDR3 spans 14 amino acids. The V gene lost 2 bases and the J gene lost 5 bases, with 10 bases spanning the gap. The CDR3 loop is CASSLTGPNNEQFF. CDR3 in DNA: TGTGCCAGCAGTTTAACCGGGCCTAACAATGAGCAGTTCTTC.

The J gene is TRBJ2-5, the V gene TRBV20-1; 11 nucleotides agree with TRBD2. The better agreement between TRBJ2-7 and the DNA end casts doubt on the J call. There are 14 residues in the CDR3. Per germline, CDR1 DFQATT and CDR2 SNEGSKA (reference sequence). In DNA form, the CDR3 reads TGCAGTGCCTCCACTAGCGGGGGTACCTACGAGCAGTACTTC. This sequence encodes CSASTSGGTYEQYF.

The chain uses TRBV11-2 and TRBJ2-3; TRBD2 matches 8 bases. CDR3 size: 17 residues. Trimming took 3 bases from V and 6 from J; bases not matched to a gene: 14. Germline CDR1 and CDR2: SGHAT and FQNNGV. This CDR3 reads CASSFGAWGTSRDTQYF. The CDR3, as DNA: TGTGCCAGCAGCTTCGGCGCCTGGGGGACTAGTAGGGATACGCAGTATTTT.

The rearrangement links TRBV5-8 to TRBJ2-5, with 7 positions matching TRBD2. With V trimmed by 4 bases and J by 2 bases, 11 bases remained unmatched. Germline-derived CDR1 and CDR2 are SGHTS and YDEGEE. The CDR3 sequence is 16 residues long. CDR3 DNA: TGTGCCAGCAGCAGAAGACTAGCAGCTATTCAAGAGACCCAGTACTTC. Its protein product is CASSRRLAAIQETQYF.

CDR3 coding DNA: TGTGCCAGCAGCTTAATAGGTTCTGAGAATACTGAAGCTTTCTTT. As protein: CASSLIGSENTEAFF. J is TRBJ1-1 and V is TRBV11-2; D is ambiguous. The ends were cut back, 2 bases at V and 5 bases at J, with 15 bases in the middle. The CDR3 covers 15 residues. Germline CDR1 SGHAT, CDR2 FQNNGV.

In its sample, this clonotype was seen once. The chain employs TRBV24-1 and TRBJ1-5, with D uncertain. Trimming removed 5 bases from V and 3 bases from J, with 10 bases in between. From germline, CDR1 is KGHDR and CDR2 SFDVKD. This CDR3 has 14 amino acids. This CDR3 is CATSAGIPNQPQHF. The CDR3 nucleotides read TGTGCCACCAGTGCTGGGATCCCCAATCAGCCCCAGCATTTT.

The CDR3 DNA sequence: TGTGCCAGCAGTTTCCAGAGCGGGGGGAAGAAACATGAGCAGTTCTTC. Encoded protein: CASSFQSGGKKHEQFF. The rearrangement joins TRBV28 to TRBJ2-1, with 9 bases fitting TRBD2. V lost 3 bases to trimming and J lost 8 bases; unmatched junction nucleotides: 11. The CDR3 sequence is 16 residues long. In germline, CDR1 is MDHEN, CDR2 SYDVKM.

The V gene is TRBV20-1, the J gene TRBJ2-1, with 12 nucleotides matching TRBD2. The V segment lost 5 bases and the J segment 7 bases; nucleotides outside the gene matches: 6. This CDR3 has 14 amino acids. The germline gives CDR1 DFQATT, CDR2 SNEGSKA (reference sequence). CDR3: CSAPTSGSSNEQFF. Here the CDR3 DNA reads TGCAGTGCTCCGACTAGCGGGAGCTCTAATGAGCAGTTCTTC.

The chain uses TRBV20-1 and TRBJ1-6, with D maybe TRBD1 (6 bases). The CDR3 is 16 residues long. Germline V gene lookup returns CDR1 DFQATT and CDR2 SNEGSKA (reference sequence). Trimming left V 0 bases short and J 7 bases short, with 16 bases between. CDR3 in amino acids: CSARDLTGASNSPLHF. In DNA, the CDR3 is TGCAGTGCTAGAGACTTGACAGGCGCCTCGAATTCACCCCTCCACTTT.

The V and J genes are TRBV19 and TRBJ1-5, with 7 bases that match TRBD1. There are 14 residues in the CDR3. V trimming: 1 base; J trimming: 7 bases; junction bases outside the gene matches: 4. Germline V gives CDR1 LNHDA, CDR2 SQIVND (reference sequence). The CDR3 nucleotides are TGTGCCAGTAGTATAGCGGCCAGGGGGCAGCCCCAGCATTTT. Its translation is CASSIAARGQPQHF.

The chain uses TRBV12-3 or TRBV12-4 and TRBJ1-2, with D tentatively TRBD1 (5 bases). The ends were cut back, 4 bases at V and 5 bases at J, with 8 bases in the middle. The CDR3 totals 12 residues. The CDR3 sequence is CASSYRQYGYTF. The CDR3 nucleotides are TGTGCCAGCAGTTACCGACAGTATGGCTACACCTTC.

This clonotype was counted only a few times. V usage is TRBV4-2 and J usage is TRBJ2-3; 10 bases align to TRBD2. The CDR3 covers 15 residues. Germline loops: CDR1 LGHNA, CDR2 YNFKEQ. The ends lost 0 bases at V and 3 bases at J; junction bases unmatched: 0. The CDR3 DNA is TGTGCCAGCAGCCAAGAGACTAGCGGGACAGATACGCAGTATTTT. Protein sequence: CASSQETSGTDTQYF.

This chain links TRBV5-1 with TRBJ1-2; D unclear. CDR1 SGHRS and CDR2 YFSETQ come from the germline V gene. The V end lost 1 base, the J end lost 8 bases, and 18 bases lay between the germline ends. This CDR3 region has 15 residues. The CDR3 DNA sequence: TGCGCCAGCAGCTTGTCGGGTGTGATGGTAGAAGGCTACACCTTC. Translating gives CASSLSGVMVEGYTF.

This clonotype was picked up one time. The chain links TRBV7-2 to TRBJ2-1; TRBD2 matches 10 bases. Per germline, CDR1 SGHTA and CDR2 FQGNSA. With 5 bases clipped from V and 9 bases from J, the junction kept 13 bases outside the gene matches. This CDR3 has 16 residues. CDR3 loop: CASSALLQRGGGEQFF. In nucleotides, the CDR3 is TGTGCCAGCAGCGCCCTATTGCAGCGGGGGGGAGGTGAGCAGTTCTTC.

This sequence joins TRBV7-9 and TRBJ2-1; 9 nucleotides agree with TRBD1. Germline CDR1 reads SEHNR; CDR2 reads FQNEAQ (reference sequence). V lost 3 bases to trimming and J lost 3 bases; unmatched junction nucleotides: 6. The CDR3 totals 16 residues. CDR3 DNA sequence: TGTGCCAGCAGCTTTTGGGGGACAGGGATCTACAATGAGCAGTTCTTC. Amino acids: CASSFWGTGIYNEQFF.

The rearrangement links TRBV6-5 to TRBJ2-3; 13 bases map to TRBD2. V shed 6 bases, J shed 0 bases, and the junction held 12 bases outside the gene matches. The length of the CDR3 is 19 residues. Germline assignment: CDR1 MNHEY and CDR2 SVGAGI. In nucleotides, the CDR3 is TGTGCCAGCAGATTATGGACTAGCGGGGGCCGCTCTAGCACAGATACGCAGTATTTT. It is translated as CASRLWTSGGRSSTDTQYF.

The V and J genes are TRBV7-2 and TRBJ2-1; D is perhaps TRBD2 (5 bases). The V end lost 5 bases, the J end lost 12 bases, and 17 bases lay between the germline ends. The V gene's germline CDR1 is SGHTA and CDR2 FQGNSA. The CDR3 sequence is 13 residues long. The DNA for the CDR3 is TGTGCCAGCAGCCCTGAGGGCAGGCAAGGGCAGTTCTTC. It specifies CASSPEGRQGQFF.

This chain connects TRBV7-9 to TRBJ2-2; D possibly corresponds to TRBD1 (6 bases). The germline CDR1 and CDR2 sequences are SEHNR and FQNEAQ (reference sequence). V gave up 3 bases and J gave up 4 bases, with 9 bases separating them. CDR3 size: 14 residues. As DNA, the CDR3 is TGTGCCAGCAGCTTGGGACAAATCACCGGGGAGCTGTTTTTT. Its translation: CASSLGQITGELFF.

This chain joins TRBV12-3 or TRBV12-4 and TRBJ1-2; D is unresolved. This CDR3 has 13 amino acids. V lost 10 bases to trimming and J lost 8 bases, with 20 bases between them. The CDR3 DNA reads TGTGCCACCCTGAATCAGGTCCGGAGGGGCTACACCTTC. This sequence encodes CATLNQVRRGYTF.

This clonotype was picked up a small number of times. The chain employs TRBV20-1 and TRBJ2-1; D might be TRBD1 or TRBD2, each matching 5 bases. Between the trimmed V and J ends, which lost 6 bases and 2 bases, there was a span of 14 bases. The CDR3 sequence is 14 residues long. Germline V gene lookup returns CDR1 DFQATT and CDR2 SNEGSKA (reference sequence). The CDR3 sequence: CSAGRVGPYNEQFF. The CDR3 nucleotides read TGCAGTGCGGGAAGAGTGGGACCCTACAATGAGCAGTTCTTC.

There are a few counts of this clonotype. This sequence joins TRBV6-6 and TRBJ2-6; no clear D gene. There are 14 residues in the CDR3. With 0 bases removed from V and 2 bases from J, the gap between germline ends came to 2 bases. CDR1 MNHNY and CDR2 SVGAGI come from the germline V gene (reference sequence). CDR3 sequence reads: CASSYSPGANVLTF. CDR3 in DNA: TGTGCCAGCAGTTACTCCCCTGGGGCCAACGTCCTGACTTTC.

This chain connects TRBV2 to TRBJ2-7; 11 nucleotides agree with TRBD2. Trimming removed 3 bases from V and 1 base from J; junction bases left unmatched: 5. CDR3 length: 16 amino acids. CDR1 and CDR2 (germline): SNHLY, FYNNEI. The CDR3 sequence: CASSDPWTSGSYEQYF. DNA for the CDR3: TGTGCCAGCAGTGACCCCTGGACTAGCGGGTCCTACGAGCAGTACTTC.

V gene TRBV7-2 combines with J gene TRBJ1-6; tentatively, D is TRBD1 (6 bases). Germline lookup yields CDR1 SGHTA and CDR2 FQGNSA. Trimming cost V 11 bases and J 5 bases, with 25 bases left between them. The CDR3 runs to 17 residues. The CDR3 bases are TGTGCCGGCACGCCACAATCAGGGGTCCTTAATAATTCACCCCTCCACTTT. Translated: CAGTPQSGVLNNSPLHF.

This clonotype was observed a few times. The rearrangement uses TRBV29-1 and TRBJ2-7, with D tentatively TRBD1 or TRBD2 (5 bases each). Trimming pared 0 bases from V and 0 bases from J, leaving 12 bases between. The CDR3 totals 15 residues. CDR1 is SQVTM and CDR2 is ANQGSEA in the germline V gene. CDR3 in DNA: TGCAGCGTTGAAGAGAGGGGCGCAAGCTCCTACGAGCAGTACTTC. Protein: CSVEERGASSYEQYF.

This chain uses TRBV6-6 with TRBJ2-7, with D tentatively TRBD1 or TRBD2 (6 bases each). V was shortened by 0 bases and J by 5 bases, with 14 bases between the two germline ends. The CDR3 sequence is 15 residues long. The germline V gene encodes CDR1 MNHNY and CDR2 SVGAGI (reference sequence). The CDR3 sequence: CASSYSHREVNEQYF. The CDR3 coding sequence is TGTGCCAGCAGTTACTCGCACAGGGAGGTAAACGAGCAGTACTTC.

This clonotype was detected many times. The chain combines TRBV4-1 with TRBJ2-7; possibly TRBD2 for D (6 bases). Germline CDR1 is MGHRA and CDR2 is YSYEKL. The length of the CDR3 is 15 residues. Trimming shortened V by 2 bases and J by 5 bases, and 16 bases separated the two germline ends. The CDR3 loop is CASSQKGSGYHEQYF. The CDR3 coding sequence is TGCGCCAGCAGCCAAAAGGGCAGCGGGTACCACGAGCAGTACTTC.

The V and J genes are TRBV7-9 and TRBJ2-5; 8 bases line up with TRBD1. The tail of the sequence fits TRBJ2-7 better, so the J call may be wrong. The length of the CDR3 is 15 residues. The V gene's germline CDR1 is SEHNR and CDR2 FQNEAQ (reference sequence). This CDR3 reads CASSLDRDRFREQYF. The CDR3 DNA reads as TGTGCCAGCAGCTTAGACCGGGACAGGTTCCGCGAGCAGTACTTC.

The chain's CDR3 is CASSWGGSFYNEQFF. In DNA form, the CDR3 reads TGTGCCAGCAGTTGGGGAGGTTCCTTTTACAATGAGCAGTTCTTC. This sequence joins TRBV12-3 or TRBV12-4 and TRBJ2-1; tentative D call: TRBD2 (6 bases). The CDR3 totals 15 residues. With 4 bases removed from V and 4 bases from J, the gap between germline ends came to 14 bases.

The rearrangement uses TRBV12-3 or TRBV12-4 and TRBJ2-3; no definite D call. The CDR3 runs 13 residues. Trimming removed 2 bases from V and 1 base from J, with 4 bases in between. CDR3 amino acids: CASSLWGTDTQYF. Written as DNA, the CDR3 is TGTGCCAGCAGTTTATGGGGCACAGATACGCAGTATTTT.

V gene TRBV10-3 combines with J gene TRBJ2-5, with 12 bases lining up with TRBD1. The germline V gene encodes CDR1 ENHRY and CDR2 SYGVKD. The ends lost 6 bases at V and 7 bases at J; junction bases unmatched: 9. The CDR3 consists of 15 residues. The CDR3 region is CAISQEGQGAGTQYF. CDR3 DNA sequence: TGTGCCATCAGCCAAGAGGGACAGGGGGCCGGGACCCAGTACTTC.